This TCR beta chain was profiled in a study of shared clonotypes between healthy human individuals. Looking at the study overall: Donors, aged 18 to 49, were two women and three men. Three CD4 naive, three CD4 memory, two CD8 naive and one CD8 memory plate were used per donor.

Comments on this clone: Its specificity is unknown.

The table came from immunoSEQ multiplex PCR; TCRdb's copy has only in-frame clones and leaves some out. The sample has millions of clones; approximately 90% are singletons. Findings and caveats of the study: On the whole, naive subsets had larger estimated richness than memory subsets had. The naive CD4 repertoires of a handful of donors were compared, and 5% to 6.5% of clonotypes were shared.

This CDR3 has 15 residues. The germline V gene has CDR1 SGHRS and CDR2 YFSETQ. With 4 bases removed from V and 4 bases from J, the gap between germline ends came to 17 bases. This clonotype was obtained from a man younger than 30 in good health. The V call is TRBV5-1, the J call TRBJ2-5, with no clear D. The sample comprised naive CD4+ T cells sorted from blood. Subset denoted: CD45RA+ positively selected. The CDR3 region has the DNA TGCGCCAGCAGCCCGATGGGCGTCCTGGGAGAGACCCAGTACTTC. This sequence encodes CASSPMGVLGETQYF.